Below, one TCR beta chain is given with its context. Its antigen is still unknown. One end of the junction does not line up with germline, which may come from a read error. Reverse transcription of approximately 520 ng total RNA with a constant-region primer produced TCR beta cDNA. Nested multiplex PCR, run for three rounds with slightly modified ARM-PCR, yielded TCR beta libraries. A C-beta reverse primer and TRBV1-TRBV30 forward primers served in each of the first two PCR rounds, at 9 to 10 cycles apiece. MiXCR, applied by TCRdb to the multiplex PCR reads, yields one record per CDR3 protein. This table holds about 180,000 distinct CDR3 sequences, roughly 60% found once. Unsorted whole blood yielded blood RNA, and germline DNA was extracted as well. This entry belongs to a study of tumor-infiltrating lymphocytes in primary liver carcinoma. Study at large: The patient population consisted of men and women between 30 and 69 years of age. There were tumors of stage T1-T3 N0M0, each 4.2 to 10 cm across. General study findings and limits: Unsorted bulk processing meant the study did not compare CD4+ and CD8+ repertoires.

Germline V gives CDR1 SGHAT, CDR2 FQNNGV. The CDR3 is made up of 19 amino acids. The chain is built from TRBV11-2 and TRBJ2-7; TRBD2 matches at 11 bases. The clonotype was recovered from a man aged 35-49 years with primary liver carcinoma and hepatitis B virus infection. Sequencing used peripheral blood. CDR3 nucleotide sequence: TGTGCCAGCAGACAGGTCAGGGGGCGGCTAGCGGGAGGCTCCTACGAGCTGTACTTC. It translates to CASRQVRGRLAGGSYELYF.